This T cell receptor beta chain was found in a study of blood T cells in healthy people across ages. The CDR3 sequence is 14 residues long. V trimming: 0 bases; J trimming: 8 bases; junction bases outside the gene matches: 2. CDR1 and CDR2 (germline): SEHNR, FQNEAQ (reference sequence). Primers used in a second PCR of roughly 6 to 12 cycles were a sample-barcoded 5' primer and a J-beta primer mix. Each CDR3 protein gets one entry after TCRdb re-called the 5' RACE reads with MiXCR. Among about 1.5 million distinct CDR3 sequences, around 39% were seen once, and the ten largest hold 7.9%. Each sample yielded at least 6 million isolated PBMCs.

The specimen sequenced was blood. The clonotype was recovered from a woman aged 18-29 years in good health. This chain uses TRBV7-9 with TRBJ1-1, with 11 nucleotides matching TRBD1. The CDR3 reads CASSLADRGPEAFF. For the CDR3, the DNA is TGTGCCAGCAGCTTAGCGGACAGGGGGCCCGAAGCTTTCTTT.